A single sample gave rise to the 25 T cell receptor beta chains below, sequenced in a study of shared clonotypes between healthy human individuals. Data came from immunoSEQ multiplex PCR; TCRdb stores just in-frame clones and leaves some out. The sample lists some 2 million clones; approximately 94% were seen once. Naive CD8 cells, CD45RO-negative and positively selected for CCR7, excluded terminally differentiated effector memory CD45RA+ cells. The sequenced sample was naive CD8+ T cells sorted from blood. The receptors derive from a man aged 18 to 30 in good health.

V gene TRBV2 combines with J gene TRBJ2-7; D unresolved. The ends were cut back, 8 bases at V and 5 bases at J, with 10 bases in the middle. Per the germline V gene, CDR1 is SNHLY and CDR2 is FYNNEI. CDR3 length: 11 amino acids. The CDR3 DNA is TGTGCCAGCCGAAGGTTCCACGAGCAGTACTTC. Translation: CASRRFHEQYF.

This clone was seen just once. The chain is built from TRBV7-9 and TRBJ2-1; TRBD2 matches 8 bases. Germline trimming cut 5 bases from V and 5 bases from J; bases unmatched to any gene: 8. CDR1 is SEHNR, CDR2 FQNEAQ, per germline (reference sequence). The CDR3 is 15 amino acids. CDR3 DNA: TGTGCCAGCAGCCTAAAGCGGGAGCCCCACAATGAGCAGTTCTTC. Translation: CASSLKREPHNEQFF.

The CDR3 loop reads CASSFNRDRVETQYF. The CDR3 nucleotides read TGCGCCAGCAGCTTCAACCGGGACAGGGTAGAGACCCAGTACTTC. The J gene is TRBJ2-5, the V gene TRBV5-1; 9 bases line up with TRBD1. Germline values: CDR1 SGHRS, CDR2 YFSETQ. V dropped 2 bases and J dropped 4; count of bases not matched to a gene: 6. The CDR3 runs to 15 residues.

The chain employs TRBV15 and TRBJ2-7; D uncertain. This CDR3 has 14 residues. Trimming removed 0 bases at V and 5 bases at J, with 11 bases between. Germline CDR1 reads LNHNV; CDR2 reads YYDKDF (reference sequence). CDR3 DNA: TGTGCCACCAGCAGAGAGGGGTTGCCGCACGAGCAGTACTTC. It yields the protein CATSREGLPHEQYF.

The chain recombines TRBV7-2 with TRBJ2-1; D perhaps matches TRBD2 (6 bases). The CDR3 contains 11 residues. Trimming pared 4 bases from V and 15 bases from J, leaving 13 bases between. Germline V CDR1 and CDR2: SGHTA, FQGNSA. CDR3 region: CASSYSGLLFF. CDR3 DNA: TGTGCCAGCAGCTACTCGGGACTCTTGTTCTTC.

The chain uses TRBV5-6 and TRBJ2-3, with 13 bases matching TRBD2. The junction had 7 bases not matched to a gene; V was cut back by 4 bases and J by 5 bases. The CDR3 loop spans 16 amino acids. Germline CDR1 SGHDT, CDR2 YYEEEE. CDR3 in DNA: TGTGCCAGCAGCCCGGGACTAGCGGGGAGCGGAGATACGCAGTATTTT. This sequence encodes CASSPGLAGSGDTQYF. The complete variable domain, with remaining parts taken from reference TRBV5-6 and TRBJ2-3, reads DAGVTQSPTHLIKTRGQQVTLRCSPKSGHDTVSWYQQALGQGPQFIFQYYEEEERQRGNFPDRFSGHQFPNYSSELNVNALLLGDSALYLCASSPGLAGSGDTQYFGPGTRLTVL.

The chain employs TRBV7-9 and TRBJ2-1; TRBD2 agrees at 13 bases. CDR1 is SEHNR and CDR2 is FQNEAQ in the germline V gene (reference sequence). This CDR3 is built from 15 residues. The junction had 6 bases not matched to a gene; V was cut back by 5 bases and J by 8 bases. CDR3 region: CASSPWTSGGDEQFF. The CDR3 nucleotides are TGTGCCAGCAGCCCCTGGACTAGCGGGGGAGATGAGCAGTTCTTC. The full variable domain, completed using reference TRBV7-9 and TRBJ2-1, is DTGVSQNPRHKITKRGQNVTFRCDPISEHNRLYWYRQTLGQGPEFLTYFQNEAQLEKSRLLSDRFSAERPKGSFSTLEIQRTEQGDSAMYLCASSPWTSGGDEQFFGPGTRLTVL.

This chain uses TRBV6-6 with TRBJ2-3; 7 bases match TRBD2. With 6 bases clipped from V and 0 bases from J, the junction kept 3 bases outside the gene matches. This CDR3 has 14 residues. Per the germline V gene, CDR1 is MNHNY and CDR2 is SVGAGI (reference sequence). CDR3 region: CASSSGASTDTQYF. The CDR3 bases are TGTGCCAGCAGCAGCGGGGCGAGCACAGATACGCAGTATTTT.

The genes are TRBV5-1 and TRBJ1-2; D is perhaps TRBD1 (6 bases). Germline V CDR1 and CDR2: SGHRS, YFSETQ. V was clipped by 3 bases and J by 6 bases, with 12 bases between them. The CDR3 totals 13 residues. The CDR3 DNA follows: TGCGCCAGCAGCTCTACAGGGAGTGATGGCTACACCTTC. Translating it yields CASSSTGSDGYTF.

V is TRBV4-2 and J is TRBJ2-7, with 11 bases matching TRBD1. This CDR3 is 17 amino acids long. Germline CDR1 reads LGHNA; CDR2 reads YNFKEQ. J lost 0 bases, V lost 1 base, and 5 bases had no gene match. CDR3 loop: CASSQVVGTGGSYEQYF. Written as DNA, the CDR3 is TGTGCCAGCAGCCAAGTTGTGGGGACAGGGGGCTCCTACGAGCAGTACTTC.

The V gene is TRBV28, the J gene TRBJ2-7; TRBD1 is a possible D gene (5 bases). V lost 5 bases, J lost 3 bases, and 14 bases lay in between. The CDR3 spans 14 residues. Per germline, CDR1 MDHEN and CDR2 SYDVKM. This chain's CDR3 is CASSPHTGRYEQYF. In nucleotides, the CDR3 is TGTGCCAGCAGTCCGCATACAGGACGCTACGAGCAGTACTTC.

The gene calls are TRBV10-1 and TRBJ2-7; D might be TRBD2 (7 bases). The CDR3 covers 15 residues. Trimming cost V 2 bases and J 4 bases, with 15 bases left between them. In germline, CDR1 is WNHNN, CDR2 SYGVQD (reference sequence). CDR3 sequence reads: CASSEGAGEGYEQYF. CDR3 sequence (DNA): TGCGCCAGCAGTGAGGGGGCAGGGGAGGGGTACGAGCAGTACTTC.

Of note for this clone: This same CDR3 is encoded by further DNA sequences in the sample. This chain links TRBV20-1 with TRBJ1-1; unclear D gene. Germline loops: CDR1 DFQATT, CDR2 SNEGSKA (reference sequence). Trimming removed 0 bases from V and 4 bases from J, with 3 bases in between. The CDR3 is made up of 11 amino acids. Here the CDR3 reads CSARDGTEAFF. For the CDR3, the DNA is TGCAGTGCTAGAGACGGCACTGAAGCTTTCTTT.

The chain uses TRBV27 and TRBJ2-7; 11 bases are shared with TRBD1. The junction had 2 bases not matched to a gene; V was cut back by 8 bases and J by 2 bases. This CDR3 region has 13 residues. In germline, CDR1 is MNHEY, CDR2 SMNVEV (reference sequence). CDR3 coding DNA: TGTGCCAGCGGGGACAGGGGGGCCTACGAGCAGTACTTC. Translating gives CASGDRGAYEQYF.

The V gene is TRBV2, the J gene TRBJ2-5; D unclear. This CDR3 region has 12 residues. Trimming removed 7 bases at V and 4 bases at J, with 10 bases between. Per germline, CDR1 SNHLY and CDR2 FYNNEI. CDR3 sequence (DNA): TGTGCCAGCACTTACAAGGGAGAGACCCAGTACTTC. It codes for CASTYKGETQYF.

This clone came up once. The J gene is TRBJ2-3, the V gene TRBV5-4; D remains unclear. This CDR3 has 11 amino acids. Germline V gives CDR1 SGHNT, CDR2 YYREEE (reference sequence). V shed 2 bases and J shed 5 bases, with 3 bases lying between them. The CDR3 region is CASSLIDTQYF. The CDR3 DNA follows: TGTGCCAGCAGCTTAATAGATACGCAGTATTTT.

J is TRBJ2-3 and V is TRBV4-3; no firm D call. Deletions cut 0 bases from V and 10 bases from J, with 11 bases between. The length of the CDR3 is 13 residues. Germline V lookup: CDR1 LGHNA, CDR2 YSLEER. Here the CDR3 reads CASSQDGLGAQYF. DNA of the CDR3: TGCGCCAGCAGCCAAGATGGGCTTGGCGCGCAGTATTTT.

Of note for this clone: Other DNA sequences in this sample translate to the same CDR3. The chain recombines TRBV5-6 with TRBJ2-7; D call uncertain. The germline V gene has CDR1 SGHDT and CDR2 YYEEEE. The CDR3 loop spans 13 amino acids. Trimming took 0 bases from V and 1 from J, leaving 5 bases between them. CDR3 region: CASSLGSSYEQYF. The CDR3 DNA sequence: TGTGCCAGCAGCTTGGGGTCTTCCTACGAGCAGTACTTC.

The chain uses TRBV11-2 and TRBJ1-5; 7 bases align to TRBD1. CDR3 length equals 13 residues. Losses at the gene ends were 5 bases for V and 7 bases for J; bases not matched to a gene: 5. Germline CDR1 is SGHAT and CDR2 is FQNNGV. CDR3 region: CASSPGGEQPQHF. The CDR3 DNA reads as TGTGCCAGCAGCCCAGGGGGGGAACAGCCCCAGCATTTT. Drawing the rest from reference TRBV11-2 and TRBJ1-5, the complete variable domain is EAGVAQSPRYKIIEKRQSVAFWCNPISGHATLYWYQQILGQGPKLLIQFQNNGVVDDSQLPKDRFSAERLKGVDSTLKIQPAKLEDSAVYLCASSPGGEQPQHFGDGTRLSIL.

This clone appeared a single time. The V call is TRBV7-9, the J call TRBJ2-2; possible D gene TRBD2, 5 bases. Germline V gene data show CDR1 as SEHNR and CDR2 as FQNEAQ (reference sequence). The V end was cut by 2 bases, the J end by 4 bases, with 11 bases between. The length of the CDR3 is 15 residues. The CDR3 nucleotides are TGTGCCAGCAGCTTATACGGGGAAGTCACCGGGGAGCTGTTTTTT. Amino acid sequence: CASSLYGEVTGELFF.

This clone occurred once. The rearrangement joins TRBV5-4 to TRBJ1-3; D remains ambiguous. The CDR3 covers 14 residues. Looked up from germline, CDR1 is SGHNT and CDR2 is YYREEE (reference sequence). The germline V and J ends were trimmed by 4 bases and 0 bases, with 8 bases remaining between them. The CDR3 DNA reads as TGTGCCAGCAGCACCCTGGGCTCTGGAAACACCATATATTTT. It encodes CASSTLGSGNTIYF. The full variable domain, with the rest looked up from reference TRBV5-4 and TRBJ1-3, is ETGVTQSPTHLIKTRGQQVTLRCSSQSGHNTVSWYQQALGQGPQFIFQYYREEENGRGNFPPRFSGLQFPNYSSELNVNALELDDSALYLCASSTLGSGNTIYFGEGSWLTVV.

A note on this clone: An end of the junction does not agree with germline; a read error may underlie this. CDR3 in DNA: TGCGCCAGCAGCAAAGAGCTGGAGGGCCCCCTTTACAATGAGCAGTTCTTC. It yields the protein CASSKELEGPLYNEQFF. The chain couples TRBV4-1 to TRBJ2-1; perhaps TRBD2 as D (6 bases). Germline V CDR1 and CDR2: MGHRA, YSYEKL. The length of the CDR3 is 17 residues.

DNA of the CDR3: TGTGCCAGCAGCGGACGTGGTGGGCCTAGGAACGAGCAGTACTTC. Translated, it gives CASSGRGGPRNEQYF. The J gene is TRBJ2-7, the V gene TRBV7-2; no clear D gene. Germline loops: CDR1 SGHTA, CDR2 FQGNSA. The CDR3 runs 15 residues. The ends were cut back, 5 bases at V and 5 bases at J, with 19 bases in the middle.

The CDR3 here is CASSADTGTRASTDTQYF. Written as DNA, the CDR3 is TGTGCCAGCAGCGCCGACACAGGGACCAGAGCCAGCACAGATACGCAGTATTTT. This sequence joins TRBV7-6 and TRBJ2-3; TRBD1 is a possible D gene (6 bases). Trimming shortened V by 5 bases and J by 0 bases, and 21 bases separated the two germline ends. The CDR3 consists of 18 residues. Germline loops: CDR1 SGHVS, CDR2 FNYEAQ.

The chain recombines TRBV2 with TRBJ2-3; D remains ambiguous. Germline V CDR1 and CDR2: SNHLY, FYNNEI. V was cut by 7 bases and J by 1 base, with 12 bases left in between. The CDR3 consists of 14 residues. The DNA of the CDR3 is TGTGCCAGCATCGATACTGACCGCACAGATACGCAGTATTTT. It translates to CASIDTDRTDTQYF.